The sequence of this T cell receptor beta chain was determined in a study of cytomegalovirus exposure and HLA in healthy donors. The CDR3 length is 15 residues. V lost 6 bases, J lost 2 bases, and 8 bases stayed unmatched. In germline, CDR1 is SNHLY, CDR2 FYNNEI. TCRdb's copy holds only in-frame clones and misses some; the assay was immunoSEQ multiplex PCR. The sample yields 350,000 or so clones, roughly 90% seen once. The origin of this receptor is a woman aged 18-30 years in good health and CMV-seronegative. Sequences were obtained from PBMCs. The V gene is TRBV2, the J gene TRBJ2-7, with 9 bases matching TRBD1. In DNA, the CDR3 is TGTGCCAGCAGAGCCACCGGGACAGGGCCCTACGAGCAGTACTTC. Its protein is CASRATGTGPYEQYF.